This T cell receptor (beta chain) comes out of a study of blood T cell repertoires in COVID-19. Study background: Samples came from the United States, Italy and Spain, spanning acute and convalescent COVID-19.

Per the authors' pipeline: Amplification from reference gene primers served as the basis for estimated nucleated cell counts. Assay: immunoSEQ multiplex PCR; the TCRdb copy retains only in-frame clones and omits some. The DNA was the basis for D and trimming; V, J and clone size are from that table. The table records roughly 250,000 clones, around 89% of them present only once. Trimming removed 3 bases from V and 8 bases from J; junction bases left unmatched: 12. Germline values: CDR1 KGHSH, CDR2 LQKENI. This CDR3 has 16 residues. Recruitment covered fewer than 25 US areas and drew participants whose ages spanned roughly 18 to 100 years. Either two negative PCRs, clearance, or symptom resolution qualified Cohort 3 donors as recovered.

The sequence was obtained from a man aged 35 to 55 who had recovered from COVID-19. The source material was PBMCs or T cells enriched from blood (not recorded which). This chain links TRBV18 with TRBJ2-2; 7 nucleotides line up with TRBD1. The CDR3 DNA follows: TGTGCCAGCTCACCGACAGGGACCTTGACCTTGGGGGAGCTGTTTTTT. It is translated as CASSPTGTLTLGELFF.